The 11 T cell receptor beta chains reported below all come from one sample, sequenced in a study of blood T cell repertoires in COVID-19. Some clones are missing from TCRdb's copy, which holds only in-frame ones; the method was immunoSEQ multiplex PCR. The sample gives 120,000 to 150,000 clones, around four fifths of which show up once; 38% is in the top ten. The specimen sequenced was peripheral blood. The receptor set was obtained from a human donor in a cohort sampled during active COVID-19.

V is TRBV5-1 and J is TRBJ2-7; TRBD1 is a possible D gene (6 bases). This CDR3 has 13 residues. The germline V gene encodes CDR1 SGHRS and CDR2 YFSETQ. V was pared by 5 bases and J by 0 bases, with 9 bases between. The CDR3 reads CASSTGSSYEQYF. The CDR3 DNA is TGCGCCAGCAGTACAGGGAGCTCCTACGAGCAGTACTTC. The full variable domain, rest sourced from reference TRBV5-1 and TRBJ2-7, is KAGVTQTPRYLIKTRGQQVTLSCSPISGHRSVSWYQQTPGQGLQFLFEYFSETQRNKGNFPGRFSGRQFSNSRSEMNVSTLELGDSALYLCASSTGSSYEQYFGPGTRLTVT.

The J gene is TRBJ2-2, the V gene TRBV6-5; D unclear. V shed 8 bases and J shed 8 bases, with 12 bases lying between them. Germline V gives CDR1 MNHEY, CDR2 SVGAGI. CDR3 length equals 12 residues. CDR3 region: CASRRNFGELFF. The CDR3 DNA sequence: TGTGCCAGCCGCAGGAACTTTGGGGAGCTGTTTTTT.

V is TRBV24-1 and J is TRBJ2-7; tentatively, D is TRBD1 (6 bases). The germline CDR1 and CDR2 sequences are KGHDR and SFDVKD. The V end lost 3 bases, the J end lost 2 bases, and 10 bases lay between the germline ends. The CDR3 totals 14 residues. DNA for the CDR3: TGTGCCACCAGTGATACAGGGTCGGCCTACGAGCAGTACTTC. Residues: CATSDTGSAYEQYF.

The chain employs TRBV11-2 and TRBJ2-7; the match to TRBD1 covers 9 bases. Looked up from germline, CDR1 is SGHAT and CDR2 is FQNNGV. Trimming cost V 1 base and J 1 base; bases outside gene matches: 8. There are 17 residues in the CDR3. CDR3: CASSLVTGGSISYEQYF. The DNA for the CDR3 is TGTGCCAGCAGCTTAGTGACAGGGGGGTCAATATCCTACGAGCAGTACTTC.

The gene calls are TRBV12-3 or TRBV12-4 and TRBJ2-5; no clear D gene. The CDR3 length is 13 residues. V lost 6 bases and J lost 1, with 9 bases in between. CDR3: CASSQRRQETQYF. The CDR3 bases are TGTGCCAGCAGCCAGAGGCGCCAAGAGACCCAGTACTTC.

The J gene is TRBJ1-6, the V gene TRBV5-4; D gene uncertain. V lost 1 base, J lost 6 bases, and 8 bases lay in between. The germline V gene has CDR1 SGHNT and CDR2 YYREEE (reference sequence). This CDR3 has 14 amino acids. CDR3 region: CASSLPGINSPLHF. In nucleotides, the CDR3 is TGTGCCAGCAGCTTGCCGGGGATTAATTCACCCCTCCACTTT.

V gene TRBV27 combines with J gene TRBJ1-5, with a tentative D call TRBD1 (6 bases). The length of the CDR3 is 13 residues. The V end lost 6 bases, the J end lost 3 bases, and 9 bases lay between the germline ends. CDR1 and CDR2 from the germline V gene are MNHEY and SMNVEV (reference sequence). CDR3 region: CASRDSHNQPQHF. CDR3 coding DNA: TGTGCCAGCAGGGACAGCCACAATCAGCCCCAGCATTTT.

V and J are TRBV15 and TRBJ1-1, with TRBD1 matching over 7 bases. Unmatched junction bases numbered 6, after V lost 2 bases and J lost 0 bases. The CDR3 consists of 16 residues. Looked up from germline, CDR1 is LNHNV and CDR2 is YYDKDF (reference sequence). CDR3 sequence: CATSRLTGTVNTEAFF. CDR3 DNA: TGTGCCACCAGCAGACTTACCGGGACAGTGAACACTGAAGCTTTCTTT.

This chain links TRBV5-1 with TRBJ2-1; a weak D match, TRBD1 (5 bases). The CDR3 length is 16 residues. V lost 0 bases, J lost 0 bases, and 10 bases lay in between. Germline V gene sequence: CDR1 SGHRS, CDR2 YFSETQ. The CDR3 here is CASSLDPGNSYNEQFF. CDR3 nucleotides: TGCGCCAGCAGCTTGGATCCAGGGAACTCCTACAATGAGCAGTTCTTC.

The genes are TRBV6-1 and TRBJ1-5; D uncertain. This CDR3 comprises 15 residues. Germline loops: CDR1 MNHNS, CDR2 SASEGT. V dropped 2 bases and J dropped 3 bases, with 11 bases sitting between them. CDR3 protein: CASSEIWPTNQPQHF. In DNA, the CDR3 is TGTGCCAGCAGTGAAATCTGGCCCACCAATCAGCCCCAGCATTTT.

This chain links TRBV2 with TRBJ1-5; TRBD1 matches at 7 bases. CDR1 is SNHLY and CDR2 is FYNNEI in the germline V gene. Trimming cost V 5 bases and J 7 bases; bases outside gene matches: 8. The CDR3 loop spans 14 amino acids. CDR3 in DNA: TGTGCCAGCAGTCCAGACAGGGTGGGGCAGCCCCAGCATTTT. Protein product: CASSPDRVGQPQHF.